Listed below are T cell receptor beta chains from one sample, sequenced in a study of shared clonotypes between healthy human individuals. The protocol was immunoSEQ multiplex PCR, while the TCRdb copy is restricted to in-frame clones and leaves out a portion. Here the sample spans some 1 million clones, about 75% being singletons. The sequencing input was memory CD4+ T cells sorted from blood. The source of these receptors is a man aged 18 to 29 in good health. Each CDR3 is given with its conserved first and last residue. The D gene is left open where the match is weak. Not every row has a clone size; where given, it reads once, few, many or a size class.

abundance	j_gene	d_gene	v_gene	CDR3aa	CDR3nt
-	TRBJ2-1	-	TRBV5-1	CASSLALAAYNEQFF	TGCGCCAGCAGCTTGGCCTTAGCGGCCTACAATGAGCAGTTCTTC
once	TRBJ1-4	-	TRBV7-2	CASSPQARGTNEKLFF	TGTGCCAGCAGCCCCCAGGCACGGGGGACTAATGAAAAACTGTTTTTT
-	TRBJ1-2	-	TRBV20-1	CSAREGYTF	TGCAGTGCTAGAGAAGGCTACACCTTC
-	TRBJ1-3	-	TRBV19	CASSRPGTGNTIYF	TGTGCCAGTAGTAGGCCGGGGACTGGAAACACCATATATTTT
-	TRBJ2-7	-	TRBV30	CAWSGGGSSYEQYF	TGTGCCTGGAGTGGAGGGGGAAGCTCCTACGAGCAGTACTTC
-	TRBJ2-1	TRBD2	TRBV18	CASSPGLAYNEQFF	TGTGCCAGCTCACCTGGACTAGCTTACAATGAGCAGTTCTTC
few	TRBJ2-5	-	TRBV14	CASSQETGLWETQYF	TGTGCCAGCAGCCAAGAGACAGGCCTATGGGAGACCCAGTACTTC
-	TRBJ2-7	TRBD1	TRBV6-1	CASSARTGTGYEQYF	TGTGCCAGCAGTGCCCGAACCGGGACAGGATACGAGCAGTACTTC
-	TRBJ2-3	-	TRBV5-1	CASSLDTSRADTQYF	TGCGCCAGCAGCTTGGATACCTCGCGCGCAGATACGCAGTATTTT
-	TRBJ2-7	TRBD2	TRBV12-5	CASGLRTSASYEQYF	TGTGCTAGTGGTTTGCGGACTAGCGCTTCCTACGAGCAGTACTTC
-	TRBJ2-7	-	TRBV9	CASSFGEATTYEQYF	TGTGCCAGCAGCTTCGGGGAGGCAACGACCTACGAGCAGTACTTC
few	TRBJ2-5	TRBD2	TRBV5-4	CASSLGVAGSWGTQYF	TGTGCCAGCAGCTTAGGGGTAGCGGGGAGCTGGGGGACCCAGTACTTC
-	TRBJ2-2	TRBD2	TRBV23-1	CASSQAGDWTSGVPANTGELFF	TGCGCCAGCAGTCAGGCCGGAGATTGGACTAGCGGGGTGCCCGCGAACACCGGGGAGCTGTTTTTT
-	TRBJ1-4	TRBD1	TRBV7-2	CASSTRQGAGTNEKLFF	TGTGCCAGCAGCACCCGACAGGGTGCCGGGACTAATGAAAAACTGTTTTTT
-	TRBJ1-1	TRBD1	TRBV4-1	CASSQVSGGNYLEAFF	TGCGCCAGCAGCCAAGTTTCAGGGGGGAACTACCTTGAAGCTTTCTTT
-	TRBJ1-1	-	TRBV4-1	CASSQDLPVGQGNTEAFF	TGCGCCAGCAGCCAAGATCTACCGGTAGGGCAGGGGAACACTGAAGCTTTCTTT
-	TRBJ2-1	-	TRBV5-1	CASSGTLYEQFF	TGCGCCAGCAGCGGAACTTTGTATGAGCAGTTCTTC